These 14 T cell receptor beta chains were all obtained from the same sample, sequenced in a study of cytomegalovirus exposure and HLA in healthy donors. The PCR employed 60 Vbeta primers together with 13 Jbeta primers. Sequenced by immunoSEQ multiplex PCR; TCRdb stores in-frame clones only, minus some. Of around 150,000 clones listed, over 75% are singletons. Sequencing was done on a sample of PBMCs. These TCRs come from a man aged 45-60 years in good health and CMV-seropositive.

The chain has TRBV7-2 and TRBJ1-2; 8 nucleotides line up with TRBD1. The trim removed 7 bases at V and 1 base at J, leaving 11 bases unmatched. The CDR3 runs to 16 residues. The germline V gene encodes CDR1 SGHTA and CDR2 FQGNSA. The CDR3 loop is CASTRTGQLVNYGYTF. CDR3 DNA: TGTGCCAGCACCCGGACAGGGCAATTAGTTAACTATGGCTACACCTTC.

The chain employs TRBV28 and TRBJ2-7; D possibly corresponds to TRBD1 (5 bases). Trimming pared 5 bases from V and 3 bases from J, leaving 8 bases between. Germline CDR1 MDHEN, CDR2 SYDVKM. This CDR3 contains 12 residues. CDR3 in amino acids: CASSRQFYEQYV. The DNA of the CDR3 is TGTGCCAGCAGTAGACAGTTCTACGAGCAGTACGTC.

The DNA for the CDR3 is TGTGCCAGTAGTGTCGGGTACAGGGCCACTGGAAACACCATATATTTT. Its translation is CASSVGYRATGNTIYF. This sequence joins TRBV19 and TRBJ1-3; D possibly corresponds to TRBD1 (6 bases). Germline assignment: CDR1 LNHDA and CDR2 SQIVND (reference sequence). The CDR3 spans 16 residues. V lost 5 bases and J 2 bases, leaving 16 bases between the germline ends.

CDR3 coding DNA: TGTGCCAGCAGTTCCCCCACCATCGGTGTGAACACTGAAGCTTTCTTT. Translated, it gives CASSSPTIGVNTEAFF. The chain is built from TRBV28 and TRBJ1-1, with D unclear. The CDR3 loop spans 16 amino acids. Trimming cost V 4 bases and J 0 bases, with 15 bases left between them. CDR1 is MDHEN, CDR2 SYDVKM, per germline.

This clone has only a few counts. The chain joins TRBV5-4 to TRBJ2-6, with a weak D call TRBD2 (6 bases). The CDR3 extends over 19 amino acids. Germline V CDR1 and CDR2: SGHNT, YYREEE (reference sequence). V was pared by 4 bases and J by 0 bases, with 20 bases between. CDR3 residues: CASSPTLGGPVSGANVLTF. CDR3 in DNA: TGTGCCAGCAGCCCAACCTTGGGGGGACCAGTCTCTGGGGCCAACGTCCTGACTTTC. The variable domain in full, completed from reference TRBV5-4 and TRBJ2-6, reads ETGVTQSPTHLIKTRGQQVTLRCSSQSGHNTVSWYQQALGQGPQFIFQYYREEENGRGNFPPRFSGLQFPNYSSELNVNALELDDSALYLCASSPTLGGPVSGANVLTFGAGSRLTVL.

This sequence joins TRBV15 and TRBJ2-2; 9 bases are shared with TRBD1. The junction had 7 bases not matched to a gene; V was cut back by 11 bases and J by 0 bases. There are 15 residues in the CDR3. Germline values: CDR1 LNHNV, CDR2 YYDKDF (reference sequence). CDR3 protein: CAARTGATNTGELFF. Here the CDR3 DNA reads TGTGCCGCGCGGACAGGGGCGACGAACACCGGGGAGCTGTTTTTT.

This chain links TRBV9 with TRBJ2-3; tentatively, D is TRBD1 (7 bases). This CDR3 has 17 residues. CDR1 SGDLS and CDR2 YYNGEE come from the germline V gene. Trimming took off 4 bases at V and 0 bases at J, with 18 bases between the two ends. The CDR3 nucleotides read TGTGCCAGCAGCCCGCAGGGGGGAAAGATTAGCACAGATACGCAGTATTTT. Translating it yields CASSPQGGKISTDTQYF.

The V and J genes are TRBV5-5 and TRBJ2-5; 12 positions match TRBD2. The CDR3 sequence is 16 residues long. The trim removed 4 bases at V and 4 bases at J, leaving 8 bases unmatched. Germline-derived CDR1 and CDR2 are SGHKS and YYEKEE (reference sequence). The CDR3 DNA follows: TGTGCCAGCAGCCGTGCTAGCGGGGGGGCCTCAGAGACCCAGTACTTC. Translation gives CASSRASGGASETQYF.

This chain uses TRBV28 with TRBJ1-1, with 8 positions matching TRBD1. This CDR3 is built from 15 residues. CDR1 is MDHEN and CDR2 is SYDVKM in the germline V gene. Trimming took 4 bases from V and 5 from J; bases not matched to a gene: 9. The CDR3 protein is CASSSLRGPRTEAFF. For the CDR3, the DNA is TGTGCCAGCAGTTCCCTCAGGGGGCCGAGAACTGAAGCTTTCTTT.

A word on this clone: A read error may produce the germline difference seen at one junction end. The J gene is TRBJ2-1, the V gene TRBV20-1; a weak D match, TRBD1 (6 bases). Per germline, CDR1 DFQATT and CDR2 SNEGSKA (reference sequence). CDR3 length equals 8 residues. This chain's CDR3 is CSASTGIF. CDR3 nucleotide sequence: TGCAGTGCTAGTACAGGGATCTTC.

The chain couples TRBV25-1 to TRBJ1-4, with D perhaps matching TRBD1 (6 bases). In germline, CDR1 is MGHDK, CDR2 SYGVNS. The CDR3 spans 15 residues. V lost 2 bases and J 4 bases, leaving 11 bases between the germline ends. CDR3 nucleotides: TGTGCCAGCAGTGAAATGGGGGCACGTAATGAAAAACTGTTTTTT. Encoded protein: CASSEMGARNEKLFF.

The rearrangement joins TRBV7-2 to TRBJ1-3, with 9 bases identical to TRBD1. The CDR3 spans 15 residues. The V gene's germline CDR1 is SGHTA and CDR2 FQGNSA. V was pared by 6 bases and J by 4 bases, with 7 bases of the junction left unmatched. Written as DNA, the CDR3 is TGTGCCAGCAGAAAAGGACAGGGGAAAGGAAACACCATATATTTT. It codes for CASRKGQGKGNTIYF.

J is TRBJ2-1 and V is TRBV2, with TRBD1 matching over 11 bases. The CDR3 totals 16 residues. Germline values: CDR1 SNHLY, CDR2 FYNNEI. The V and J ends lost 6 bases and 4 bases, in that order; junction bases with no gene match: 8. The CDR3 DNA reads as TGTGCCAGCAGCGGACAGGGGGCCGTTAATTACAATGAGCAGTTCTTC. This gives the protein CASSGQGAVNYNEQFF.

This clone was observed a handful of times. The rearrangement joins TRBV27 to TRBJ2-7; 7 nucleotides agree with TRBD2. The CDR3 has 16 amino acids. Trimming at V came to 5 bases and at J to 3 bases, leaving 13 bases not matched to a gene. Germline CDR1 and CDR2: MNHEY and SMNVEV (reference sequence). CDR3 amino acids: CASSPSRGAGVYEQYV. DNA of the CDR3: TGTGCCAGCAGTCCAAGCCGCGGGGCGGGGGTCTACGAGCAGTACGTC.